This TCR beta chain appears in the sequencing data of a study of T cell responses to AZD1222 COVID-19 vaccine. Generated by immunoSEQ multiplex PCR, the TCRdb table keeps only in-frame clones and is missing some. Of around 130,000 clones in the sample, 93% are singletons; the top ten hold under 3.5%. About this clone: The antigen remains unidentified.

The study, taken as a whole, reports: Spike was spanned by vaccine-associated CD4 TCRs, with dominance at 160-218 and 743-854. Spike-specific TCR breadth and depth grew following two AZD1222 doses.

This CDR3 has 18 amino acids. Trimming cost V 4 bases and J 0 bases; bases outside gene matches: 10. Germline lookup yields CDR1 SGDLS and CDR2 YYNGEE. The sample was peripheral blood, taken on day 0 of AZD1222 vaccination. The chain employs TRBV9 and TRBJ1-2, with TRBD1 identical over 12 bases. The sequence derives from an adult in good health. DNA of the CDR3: TGTGCCAGCAGCACCCGGGACAGGGGGCTGGGGGCTAACTATGGCTACACCTTC. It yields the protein CASSTRDRGLGANYGYTF.